These T cell receptor beta chains were read from a single sample in a study of T cell repertoires in cytomegalovirus infection. Which antigens these TCRs recognize remains unknown. TCRdb called the reads again in MiXCR, with one record for every CDR3 protein. This sample carries approximately 910,000 distinct CDR3 sequences, roughly 30% of them seen once, and the ten largest clones take 13%. Sequenced material: cultured CD8+ T cells from PBMCs, taken from culture after CMV antigen stimulation. Receptors were obtained from a human donor in good health (CMV status not recorded). Some clones in this sample may be carry-over from other donors' samples. Both conserved end residues are part of each CDR3. D genes are given only for firm matches. Part of the rows lack a size; the others show once, few, many or a class for expanded clones.

.,.,TRBJ2-2,TRBV19,CASSPGASAGELFF,TGTGCCAGTAGTCCTGGAGCTAGCGCCGGGGAGCTGTTTTTT
.,once,TRBJ1-1,TRBV28,CASSSQALNTEAFF,TGTGCCAGCAGTTCACAGGCCTTGAACACTGAAGCTTTCTTT
.,.,TRBJ1-1,TRBV7-6,CASRGRYTEAFF,TGTGCCAGCAGGGGGAGGTACACTGAAGCTTTCTTT
TRBD1,few,TRBJ2-7,TRBV7-9,CASSSGDRGQYF,TGTGCCAGCAGCTCTGGGGACAGGGGGCAGTACTTC
TRBD2,.,TRBJ2-3,TRBV10-3,CVITGEGFTDTQYF,TGTGTCATCACCGGGGAGGGGTTCACAGATACGCAGTATTTT
.,.,TRBJ2-3,TRBV10-1,CASREGRTDTQYF,TGCGCCAGTCGCGAAGGGCGCACAGATACGCAGTATTTT
TRBD1,many,TRBJ1-2,TRBV12-3/TRBV12-4,CASSSTGDGYTF,TGTGCCAGCAGTAGCACAGGGGATGGCTACACCTTC
TRBD2,few,TRBJ2-1,TRBV5-1,CASSYGTIDEQFF,TGCGCCAGCAGCTACGGGACTATCGATGAGCAGTTCTTC
TRBD1,.,TRBJ1-2,TRBV3-1,CASSQGTGGGNYGYTF,TGTGCCAGCAGCCAAGGGACAGGGGGTGGAAACTATGGCTACACCTTC
TRBD1,few,TRBJ2-3,TRBV20-1,CSARDQGFTGTVFTDTQYF,TGCAGTGCTAGAGATCAAGGGTTCACCGGGACAGTATTCACAGATACGCAGTATTTT
TRBD2,.,TRBJ2-1,TRBV19,CASSDRTSGGARNEQFF,TGTGCCAGTAGTGATCGGACTAGCGGGGGGGCCAGGAATGAGCAGTTCTTC
.,.,TRBJ2-7,TRBV2,CASSDLDNYEQYF,TGTGCCAGCAGTGATCTCGACAACTACGAGCAGTACTTC
.,.,TRBJ2-2,TRBV7-6,CATRERGSNTGELFF,TGTGCCACCAGGGAAAGGGGGTCGAACACCGGGGAGCTGTTTTTT
.,.,TRBJ1-1,TRBV19,CASSTPPRVFVNTEAFF,TGTGCCAGTAGTACCCCGCCCAGGGTTTTCGTGAACACTGAAGCTTTCTTT
TRBD1,.,TRBJ1-1,TRBV4-2,CASSQGTGRFAFF,TGTGCCAGCAGCCAGGGGACAGGGAGGTTCGCTTTCTTT
.,few,TRBJ1-2,TRBV15,CATSRNLDASYGYTF,TGTGCCACCAGCAGGAACTTAGACGCCTCCTATGGCTACACCTTC
TRBD1,many,TRBJ2-1,TRBV7-2,CASSDRAGEQFF,TGTGCCAGCAGTGACAGGGCCGGTGAGCAGTTCTTC
.,.,TRBJ2-5,TRBV5-4,CASSGGGGLAQETQYF,TGTGCCAGCAGCGGAGGAGGAGGGTTGGCTCAAGAGACCCAGTACTTC
TRBD1,few,TRBJ2-1,TRBV19,CASSIRDSDTYNEQFF,TGTGCCAGTAGTATACGGGACAGTGATACCTACAATGAGCAGTTCTTC
TRBD1,once,TRBJ1-1,TRBV27,CASRTDRGRVEAFF,TGTGCCAGCAGGACAGACAGGGGGCGCGTTGAAGCTTTCTTT
.,.,TRBJ2-2,TRBV12-3/TRBV12-4,CASSLFSTGPNTGELFF,TGTGCCAGCAGTTTATTTTCGACAGGTCCGAACACCGGGGAGCTGTTTTTT
.,.,TRBJ1-3,TRBV29-1,CSVATALYPSGNTIYF,TGCAGCGTTGCTACAGCCTTATACCCTTCTGGAAACACCATATATTTT
.,.,TRBJ2-2,TRBV27,CASSYGQRGELFF,TGTGCCAGCAGTTACGGACAGCGCGGGGAGCTGTTTTTT
.,.,TRBJ1-1,TRBV12-3/TRBV12-4,CASSGGRAEAFF,TGTGCCAGCAGTGGGGGCCGCGCTGAAGCTTTCTTT
.,.,TRBJ2-1,TRBV7-6,CASSPRFENEQFF,TGTGCTAGCAGCCCCCGCTTTGAGAATGAGCAGTTCTTC
.,few,TRBJ1-2,TRBV19,CASSAGLQVIFYGYTF,TGTGCCAGTAGTGCGGGACTACAGGTGATCTTCTATGGCTACACCTTC
TRBD2,.,TRBJ2-1,TRBV11-3,CASSWAGTRTPNEQFF,TGTGCCAGCAGTTGGGCCGGGACTAGGACCCCCAATGAGCAGTTCTTC
.,many,TRBJ2-2,TRBV7-8,CASSLRWSRDRITGELFF,TGTGCCAGCAGCTTACGGTGGTCGCGCGACAGAATTACCGGGGAGCTGTTTTTT
.,.,TRBJ1-1,TRBV5-5,CASSARAGSNTEAFF,TGTGCCAGCAGCGCCCGGGCAGGATCTAACACTGAAGCTTTCTTT
.,few,TRBJ1-1,TRBV6-2/TRBV6-3,CASSSPTFGANTEAFF,TGTGCCAGCAGTTCTCCTACTTTCGGGGCGAACACTGAAGCTTTCTTT
TRBD1,.,TRBJ1-2,TRBV20-1,CSDRRQGASGYTF,TGCAGCGACCGGAGACAGGGGGCGAGTGGCTACACCTTC